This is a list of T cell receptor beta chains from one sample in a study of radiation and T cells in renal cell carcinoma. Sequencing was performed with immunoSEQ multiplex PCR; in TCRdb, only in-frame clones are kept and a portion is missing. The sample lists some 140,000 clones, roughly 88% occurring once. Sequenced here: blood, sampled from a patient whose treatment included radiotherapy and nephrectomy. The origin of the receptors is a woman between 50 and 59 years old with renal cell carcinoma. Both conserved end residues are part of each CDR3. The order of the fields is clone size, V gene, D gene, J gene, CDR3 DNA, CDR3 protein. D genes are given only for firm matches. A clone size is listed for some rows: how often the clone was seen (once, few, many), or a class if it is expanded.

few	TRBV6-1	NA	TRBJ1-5	TGTGCCAGCAGTGAGGGCAGCTATAGCAATCAGCCCCAGCATTTT	CASSEGSYSNQPQHF
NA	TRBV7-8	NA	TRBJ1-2	TGTGCCAGCAATGCCGGGACATTAAGGGACGGCTACACCTTC	CASNAGTLRDGYTF
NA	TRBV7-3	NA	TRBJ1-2	TGTGCCAGCAGCCTCCCGAACGGCTATGGCTACACCTTC	CASSLPNGYGYTF
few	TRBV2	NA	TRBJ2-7	TGTGCCAGCATACCCCGTGACGGCGGGTACGAGCAGTACTTC	CASIPRDGGYEQYF
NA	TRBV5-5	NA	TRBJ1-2	TGTGCCAGCAGCTTTCAATACGCAGGGGTCCTAGCTAACTATGGCTACACCTTC	CASSFQYAGVLANYGYTF
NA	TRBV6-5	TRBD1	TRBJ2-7	TGTGCCAGCAGTTACTCGATAACAGGGGGCTCCTCCGAGCAGTACTTC	CASSYSITGGSSEQYF
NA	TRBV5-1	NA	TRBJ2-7	TGCGCCAGCAGCTTGGCCGGGCCACCATTCTACGAGCAGTACTTC	CASSLAGPPFYEQYF
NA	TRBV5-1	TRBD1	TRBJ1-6	TGCGCCAGCAGCTTGTCAGGGGGCGAATCACCCCTCCACTTT	CASSLSGGESPLHF
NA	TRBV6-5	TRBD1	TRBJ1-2	TGTGCCAGCAGTCTTCGACAGGGTGTCTATGGCTACACCTTC	CASSLRQGVYGYTF
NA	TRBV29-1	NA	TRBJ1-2	TGCAGCGTTGGAGGGGGAGGTGGCTACACCTTC	CSVGGGGGYTF
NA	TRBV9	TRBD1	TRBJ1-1	TGTGCCAGCAGCCAGGGGGGACTGAGGATCCCTGAAGCTTTCTTT	CASSQGGLRIPEAFF
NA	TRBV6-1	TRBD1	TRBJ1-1	TGTGCCAGCAGTGAAGCCGGGACAGATAAAGCTTTCTTT	CASSEAGTDKAFF
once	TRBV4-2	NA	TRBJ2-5	TGTGCCAGTACTCCTTCCGGGGGGCCCCAAGAGACCCAGTACTTC	CASTPSGGPQETQYF
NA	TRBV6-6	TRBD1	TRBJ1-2	TGTGCCAGCAGTTACCCGGACAGGTCCTACGGCTACACCTTC	CASSYPDRSYGYTF
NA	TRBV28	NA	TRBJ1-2	TGTGCCAGCAGTCCACCCGTTGGGGACTATGGCTACACCTTC	CASSPPVGDYGYTF
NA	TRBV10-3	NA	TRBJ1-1	TGTGCCAGCAGTTATAACGGCAGGGGAGGGGGGACTGAAGCTTTCTTT	CASSYNGRGGGTEAFF
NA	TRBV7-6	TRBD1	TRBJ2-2	TGTGCCAGCAGCTTCACAGGGGGTGTGAACACCGGGGAGCTGTTTTTT	CASSFTGGVNTGELFF
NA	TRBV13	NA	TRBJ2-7	TGTGCCAGCAGCTTATACCGCTCCTACGAGCAGTACTTC	CASSLYRSYEQYF
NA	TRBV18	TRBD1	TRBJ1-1	TGTGCCAGCTCACCAAGACAGGGGATGAACACTGAAGCTTTCTTT	CASSPRQGMNTEAFF
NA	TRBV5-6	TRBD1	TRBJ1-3	TGTGCCAGCAGCTTGGTTGGGACAGGCGGAAACACCATATATTTT	CASSLVGTGGNTIYF
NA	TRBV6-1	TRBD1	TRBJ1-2	TGTGCCAGCAGCCCGGACAGGGGCCCTGGCTACACCTTC	CASSPDRGPGYTF
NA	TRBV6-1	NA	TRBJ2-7	TGTGCCACCCCTTTTACGGACAGTGGATCCTACGAGCAGTACTTC	CATPFTDSGSYEQYF
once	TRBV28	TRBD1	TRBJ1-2	TGTGCCACCCCCAACCTCAAACAGGGGACCTATGGCTACACCTTC	CATPNLKQGTYGYTF
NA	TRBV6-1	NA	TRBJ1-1	TGTGCCAGCAGTGACGGGCGGCTCACTGAAGCTTTCTTT	CASSDGRLTEAFF
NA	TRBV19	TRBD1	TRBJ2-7	TGTGCCAGTAGTAAAACAGGGGGCCCCCTCTCCTACGAGCAGTACTTC	CASSKTGGPLSYEQYF
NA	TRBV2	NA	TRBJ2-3	TGTGCCAGCAGTGTAAACAGGGCCCGCACAAATACGCAGTATTTT	CASSVNRARTNTQYF
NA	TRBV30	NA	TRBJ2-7	TGTGCCTGGAGAGACTGGGGCTACGAGCAGTACTTC	CAWRDWGYEQYF
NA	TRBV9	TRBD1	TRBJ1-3	TGTGCCAGCAGCAAGACAGGGTTTGGAAACACCATATATTTT	CASSKTGFGNTIYF
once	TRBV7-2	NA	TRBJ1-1	TGTGCCAGCAGCTTAGGCTCACCCGAAGCTTTCTTT	CASSLGSPEAFF
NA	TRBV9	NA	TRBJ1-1	TGTGCCAGCAGCCCGAGTCTGGGAAATGAAGCTTTCTTT	CASSPSLGNEAFF
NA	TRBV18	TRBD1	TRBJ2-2	TGTGCCAGCTCACCGGACAGGGACACCGGGGAGCTGTTTTTT	CASSPDRDTGELFF
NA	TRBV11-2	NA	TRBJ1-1	TGTGCCAGCAGCGCCCGACAGGTGGCGAGCACTGAAGCTTTCTTT	CASSARQVASTEAFF
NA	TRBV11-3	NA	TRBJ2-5	TGTGCCAGCAGCTTATCCAGCGGACCTCAAGAGACCCAGTACTTC	CASSLSSGPQETQYF
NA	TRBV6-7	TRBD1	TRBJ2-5	TGTGCCAGCAGTTACCCCGGGACAGGGGTCCAAGAGACCCAGTACTTC	CASSYPGTGVQETQYF
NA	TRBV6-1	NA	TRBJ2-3	TGTGCCAGCAGTGGGTCCGTCCAGGGTGGGGCAGATACGCAGTATTTT	CASSGSVQGGADTQYF
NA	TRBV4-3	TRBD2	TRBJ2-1	TGCGCCAGCAGCCAATGGGGTCTAGCGGGGGGACTTGAGCAGTTCTTC	CASSQWGLAGGLEQFF
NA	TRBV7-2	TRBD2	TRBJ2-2	TGTGCCAGCAGCTTAGTAGGGAGGGCGAACACCGGGGAGCTGTTTTTT	CASSLVGRANTGELFF
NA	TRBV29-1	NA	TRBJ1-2	TGCAGCGTTGAATCCAGGAACTATGGCTACACCTTC	CSVESRNYGYTF
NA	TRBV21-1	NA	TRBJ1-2	TGTGCCAGCAGCTCCCAAGTCGGGCCCAGTCACTATGGCTACACCTTC	CASSSQVGPSHYGYTF
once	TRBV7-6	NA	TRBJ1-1	TGTGCCAGCAGCTTAGGGGCGGGATTCATCGGGAGAGGTACTGAAGCTTTCTTT	CASSLGAGFIGRGTEAFF
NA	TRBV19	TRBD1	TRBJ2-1	TGTGCCAGTAGTATAGCAGCGACAGGGGTTGAGCAGTTCTTC	CASSIAATGVEQFF
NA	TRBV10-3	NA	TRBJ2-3	TGTGCCATCAGCCCTGGTCGAAGTCTGACAGATACGCAGTATTTT	CAISPGRSLTDTQYF
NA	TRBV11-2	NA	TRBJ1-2	TGTGCCAGCAGCCCGGAGGGGGGGAGGAACTATGGCTACACCTTC	CASSPEGGRNYGYTF
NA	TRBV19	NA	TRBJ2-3	TGTGCCAGTAAGGCTGAAGGGCGCACAGATACGCAGTATTTT	CASKAEGRTDTQYF
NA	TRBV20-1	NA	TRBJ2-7	TGCAGTGCTCTCAGGGACTACGAGCAGTACTTC	CSALRDYEQYF
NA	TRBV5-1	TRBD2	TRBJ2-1	TGCGCCAGCAGCTTAGCGGGGGTGACCTACAATGAGCAGTTCTTC	CASSLAGVTYNEQFF
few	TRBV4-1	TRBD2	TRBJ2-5	TGCGCCAGCAGCCAAGTACCACCGGGACTAGCGGAAGAGACCCAGTACTTC	CASSQVPPGLAEETQYF
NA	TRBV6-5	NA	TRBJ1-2	TGTGCCAGCAGCGCGACAGCTAACTATGGCTACACCTTC	CASSATANYGYTF
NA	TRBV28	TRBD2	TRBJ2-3	TGTGCCAGCAGTTCCCCGGGACTAGCGGGGGCCAACACAGATACGCAGTATTTT	CASSSPGLAGANTDTQYF
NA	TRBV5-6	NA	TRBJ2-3	TGTGCCAGCAGCTTTTCGCCATGGGACCGTAACACAGATACGCAGTATTTT	CASSFSPWDRNTDTQYF
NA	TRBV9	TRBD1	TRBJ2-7	TGTGCCAGCAGCGGTGGGGACAGGGACTACGAGCAGTACTTC	CASSGGDRDYEQYF
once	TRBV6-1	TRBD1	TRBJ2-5	TGTGCCAGCAGCCACACCGGGACAGGGGAAGAGACCCAGTACTTC	CASSHTGTGEETQYF
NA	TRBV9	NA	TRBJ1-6	TGTGCCAGCAGCGTAGGCGACAGACTCTATTCACCCCTCCACTTT	CASSVGDRLYSPLHF